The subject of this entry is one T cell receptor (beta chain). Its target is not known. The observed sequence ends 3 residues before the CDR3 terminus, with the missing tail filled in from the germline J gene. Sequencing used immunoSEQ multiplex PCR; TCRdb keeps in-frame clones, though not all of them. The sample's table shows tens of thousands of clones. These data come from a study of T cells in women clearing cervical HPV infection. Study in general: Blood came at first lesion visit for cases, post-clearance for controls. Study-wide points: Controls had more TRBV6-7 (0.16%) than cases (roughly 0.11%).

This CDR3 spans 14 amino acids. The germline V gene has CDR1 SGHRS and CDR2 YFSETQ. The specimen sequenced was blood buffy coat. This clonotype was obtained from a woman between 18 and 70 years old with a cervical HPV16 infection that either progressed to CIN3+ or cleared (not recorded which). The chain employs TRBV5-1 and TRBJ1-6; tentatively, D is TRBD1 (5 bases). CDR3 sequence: CASSLALGGETLHF. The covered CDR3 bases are TGCGCCAGCAGCTTGGCCCTGGGGGGAGAGACC.